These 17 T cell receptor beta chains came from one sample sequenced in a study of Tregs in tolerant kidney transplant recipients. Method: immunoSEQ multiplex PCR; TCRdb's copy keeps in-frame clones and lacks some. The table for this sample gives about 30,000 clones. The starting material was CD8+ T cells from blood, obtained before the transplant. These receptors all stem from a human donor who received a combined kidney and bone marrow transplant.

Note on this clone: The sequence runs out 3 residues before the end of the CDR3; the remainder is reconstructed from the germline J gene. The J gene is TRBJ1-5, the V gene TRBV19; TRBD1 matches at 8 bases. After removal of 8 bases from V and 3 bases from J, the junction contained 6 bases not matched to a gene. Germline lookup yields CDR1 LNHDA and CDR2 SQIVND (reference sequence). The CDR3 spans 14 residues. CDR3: CASGAQGVNQPQHF. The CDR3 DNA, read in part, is TGTGCCAGTGGGGCACAGGGGGTCAATCAGCCC.

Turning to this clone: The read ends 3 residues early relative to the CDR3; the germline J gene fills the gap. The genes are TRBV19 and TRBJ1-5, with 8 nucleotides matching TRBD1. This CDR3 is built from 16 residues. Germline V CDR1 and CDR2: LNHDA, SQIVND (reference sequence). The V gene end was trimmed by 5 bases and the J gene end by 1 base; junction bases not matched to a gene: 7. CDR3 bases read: TGTGCCAGTAGTCTCCAGGGGGCTTGGAGCAATCAGCCC. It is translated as CASSLQGAWSNQP. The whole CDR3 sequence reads CASSLQGAWSNQPQHF.

The CDR3 sequence is CASSVWPQGGPISYNSPLHF. CDR3 DNA (partial): TGTGCCAGCAGCGTGTGGCCCCAAGGGGGCCCGATCTCCTATAATTCACCC. This chain links TRBV9 with TRBJ1-6, with 7 positions matching TRBD1. The read falls 3 residues short of the CDR3 end, and the missing part is taken from the germline J gene. The CDR3 is made up of 20 amino acids. Germline lookup yields CDR1 SGDLS and CDR2 YYNGEE. With 2 bases clipped from V and 0 bases from J, the junction kept 14 bases outside the gene matches.

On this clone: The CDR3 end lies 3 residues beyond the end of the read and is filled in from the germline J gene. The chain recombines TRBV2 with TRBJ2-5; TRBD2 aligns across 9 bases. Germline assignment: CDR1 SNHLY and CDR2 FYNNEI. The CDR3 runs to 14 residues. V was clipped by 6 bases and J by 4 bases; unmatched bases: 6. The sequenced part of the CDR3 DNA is TGTGCCAGCAGGGCATCGGGACTAGCAGAGACC. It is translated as CASRASGLAET. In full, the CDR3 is CASRASGLAETQYF.

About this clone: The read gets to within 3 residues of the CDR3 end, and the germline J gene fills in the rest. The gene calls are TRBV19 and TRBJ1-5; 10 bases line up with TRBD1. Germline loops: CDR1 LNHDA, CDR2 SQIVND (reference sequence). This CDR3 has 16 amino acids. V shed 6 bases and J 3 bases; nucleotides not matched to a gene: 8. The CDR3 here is CASRRDRGLYNQPQHF. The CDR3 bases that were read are TGTGCCAGTAGGAGGGACAGGGGCCTTTACAATCAGCCC.

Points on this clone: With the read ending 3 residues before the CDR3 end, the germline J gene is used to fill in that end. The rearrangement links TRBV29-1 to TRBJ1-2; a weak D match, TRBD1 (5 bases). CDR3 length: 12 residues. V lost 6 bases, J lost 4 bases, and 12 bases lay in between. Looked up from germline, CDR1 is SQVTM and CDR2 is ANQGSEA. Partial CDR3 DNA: TGCAGCGTAGATGACAGACCCTATGGC. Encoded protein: CSVDDRPYG. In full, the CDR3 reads CSVDDRPYGYTF.

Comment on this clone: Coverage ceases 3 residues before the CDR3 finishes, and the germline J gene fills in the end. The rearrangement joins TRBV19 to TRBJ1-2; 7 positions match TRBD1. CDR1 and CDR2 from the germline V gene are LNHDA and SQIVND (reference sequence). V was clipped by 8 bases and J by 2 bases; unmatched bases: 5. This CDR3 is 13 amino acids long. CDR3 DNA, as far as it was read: TGTGCCAGTTTTGACAGGGAGAACTATGGC. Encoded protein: CASFDRENYG. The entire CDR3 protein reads CASFDRENYGYTF.

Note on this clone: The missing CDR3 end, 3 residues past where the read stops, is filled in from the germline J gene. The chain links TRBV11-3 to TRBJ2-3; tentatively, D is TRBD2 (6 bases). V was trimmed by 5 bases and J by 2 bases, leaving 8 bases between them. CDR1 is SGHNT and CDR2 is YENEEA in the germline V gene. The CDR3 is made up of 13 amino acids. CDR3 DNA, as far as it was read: TGTGCCAGCAGCCGGGACTTCACAGATACG. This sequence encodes CASSRDFTDT. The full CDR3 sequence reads CASSRDFTDTQYF. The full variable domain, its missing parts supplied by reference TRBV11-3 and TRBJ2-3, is EAGVVQSPRYKIIEKKQPVAFWCNPISGHNTLYWYLQNLGQGPELLIRYENEEAVDDSQLPKDRFSAERLKGVDSTLKIQPAELGDSAVYLCASSRDFTDTQYFGPGTRLTVL.

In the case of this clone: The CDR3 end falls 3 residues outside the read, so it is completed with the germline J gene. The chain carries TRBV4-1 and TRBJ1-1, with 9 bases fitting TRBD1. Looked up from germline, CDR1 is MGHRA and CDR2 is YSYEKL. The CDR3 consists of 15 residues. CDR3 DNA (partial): TGCGCCAGCAGCAATGCCGGGACAGGGTTCTTTCAA. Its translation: CASSNAGTGFFQ. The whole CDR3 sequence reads CASSNAGTGFFQAFF.

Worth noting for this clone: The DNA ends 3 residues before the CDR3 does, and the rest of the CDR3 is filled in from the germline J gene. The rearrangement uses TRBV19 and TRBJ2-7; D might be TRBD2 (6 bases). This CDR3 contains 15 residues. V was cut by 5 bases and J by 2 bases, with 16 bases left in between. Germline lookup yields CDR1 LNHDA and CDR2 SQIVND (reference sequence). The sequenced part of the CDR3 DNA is TGTGCCAGTAGTTCCGGCGGGGTCCGGGCCTACGAG. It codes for CASSSGGVRAYE. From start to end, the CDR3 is CASSSGGVRAYEQYF.

CDR3: CSASEGLAYEQYF. Incomplete CDR3 DNA: TGCAGTGCTAGCGAGGGTTTGGCCTACGAG. V usage is TRBV20-1 and J usage is TRBJ2-7, with D tentatively TRBD2 (5 bases). The CDR3 goes on 3 residues after the read ends, and that part is filled in from the germline J gene. CDR3 length: 13 amino acids. The germline V and J ends were trimmed by 3 bases and 2 bases, with 11 bases remaining between them. Germline V gene sequence: CDR1 DFQATT, CDR2 SNEGSKA (reference sequence).

Here the CDR3 reads CASRPTMNTEAFF. The sequenced part of the CDR3 DNA is TGTGCCAGTAGACCTACCATGAACACTGAA. The genes are TRBV19 and TRBJ1-1; D unresolved. The sequence runs out 3 residues before the end of the CDR3; the remainder is reconstructed from the germline J gene. The CDR3 covers 13 residues. Germline CDR1 LNHDA, CDR2 SQIVND (reference sequence). V lost 6 bases and J 0 bases, leaving 8 bases between the germline ends.

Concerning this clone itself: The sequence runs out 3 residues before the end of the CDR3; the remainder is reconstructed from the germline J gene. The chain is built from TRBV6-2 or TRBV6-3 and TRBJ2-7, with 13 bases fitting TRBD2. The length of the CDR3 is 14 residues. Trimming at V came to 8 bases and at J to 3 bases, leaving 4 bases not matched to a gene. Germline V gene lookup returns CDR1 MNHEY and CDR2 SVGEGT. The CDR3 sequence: CASSGLAGDYEQYF. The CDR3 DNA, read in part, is TGTGCCAGCTCAGGACTAGCGGGAGACTACGAG.

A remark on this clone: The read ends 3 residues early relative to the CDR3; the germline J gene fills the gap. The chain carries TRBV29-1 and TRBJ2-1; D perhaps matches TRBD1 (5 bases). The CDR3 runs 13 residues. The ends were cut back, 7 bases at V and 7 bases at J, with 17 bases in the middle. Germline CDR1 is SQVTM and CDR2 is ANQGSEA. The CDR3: CSGAGPSGNEQFF. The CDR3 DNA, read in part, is TGCAGCGGTGCCGGGCCCTCAGGGAATGAG.

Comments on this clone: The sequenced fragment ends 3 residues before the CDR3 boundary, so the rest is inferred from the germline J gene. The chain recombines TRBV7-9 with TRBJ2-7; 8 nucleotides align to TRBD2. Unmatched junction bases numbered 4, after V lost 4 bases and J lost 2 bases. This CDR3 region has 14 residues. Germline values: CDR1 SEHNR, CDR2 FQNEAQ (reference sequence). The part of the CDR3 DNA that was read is TGTGCCAGCAGCTCTACTAGCGGAGCCTACGAG. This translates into CASSSTSGAYE. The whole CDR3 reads CASSSTSGAYEQYF.

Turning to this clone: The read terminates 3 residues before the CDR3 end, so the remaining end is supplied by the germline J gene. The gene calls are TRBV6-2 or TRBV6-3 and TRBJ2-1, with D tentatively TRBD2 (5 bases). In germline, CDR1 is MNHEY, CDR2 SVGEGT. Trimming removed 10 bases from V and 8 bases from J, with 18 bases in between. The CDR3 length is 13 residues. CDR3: CATLLPGSDEQFF. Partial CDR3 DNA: TGTGCCACCCTTTTGCCGGGGTCGGATGAG.

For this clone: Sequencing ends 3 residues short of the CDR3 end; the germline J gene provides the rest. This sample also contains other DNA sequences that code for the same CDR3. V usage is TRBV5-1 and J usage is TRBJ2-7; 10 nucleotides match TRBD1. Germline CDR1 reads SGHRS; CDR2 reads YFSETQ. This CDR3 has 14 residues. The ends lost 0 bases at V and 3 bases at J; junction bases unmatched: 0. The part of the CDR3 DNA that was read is TGCGCCAGCAGCTTGGGGACAGGGGGCTACGAG. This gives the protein CASSLGTGGYE. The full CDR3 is CASSLGTGGYEQYF.